Shown below are 17 T cell receptor beta chains from a single sample sequenced in a study of cytomegalovirus exposure and HLA in healthy donors. Amplification used 60 Vbeta primers and 13 Jbeta primers. TCRdb's copy holds only in-frame clones and misses some; the assay was immunoSEQ multiplex PCR. The repertoire holds around 200,000 clones, with roughly 72% as singletons. The specimen was PBMCs. These receptors originate from a man in his thirties or forties in good health and CMV-seronegative.

J is TRBJ2-2 and V is TRBV19, with a possible D match to TRBD1 (5 bases). CDR1 and CDR2 (germline): LNHDA, SQIVND (reference sequence). V was trimmed by 2 bases and J by 5 bases, leaving 9 bases between them. The CDR3 consists of 14 residues. CDR3 DNA: TGTGCCAGTAGTATACAGGGAAGTACCGGGGAGCTGTTTTTT. The encoded protein is CASSIQGSTGELFF.

The chain employs TRBV4-1 and TRBJ2-5; 9 bases fit TRBD2. Germline CDR1 reads MGHRA; CDR2 reads YSYEKL. The ends lost 5 bases at V and 5 bases at J; junction bases unmatched: 12. This CDR3 contains 16 residues. Here the CDR3 reads CASSTLIAGDSETQYF. CDR3 DNA: TGCGCCAGCAGCACCCTAATAGCGGGAGATTCGGAGACCCAGTACTTC.

This clone was counted a few times. This chain uses TRBV11-2 with TRBJ2-3; 12 positions agree with TRBD2. The CDR3 covers 14 residues. J was trimmed by 11 bases and V by 10 bases; bases with no gene match: 13. The germline V gene encodes CDR1 SGHAT and CDR2 FQNNGV. The CDR3 here is CATRGLAGGTGQYF. CDR3 coding DNA: TGTGCCACTCGCGGGCTAGCGGGAGGGACGGGGCAGTATTTT.

The chain recombines TRBV6-4 with TRBJ1-2, with a possible D match to TRBD1 (5 bases). Germline CDR1 and CDR2: MRHNA and SNTAGT. V lost 4 bases, J lost 0 bases, and 9 bases lay in between. The CDR3 is 14 residues long. The CDR3 spells CASSAGDSNYGYTF. As DNA, the CDR3 is TGTGCCAGCAGTGCGGGGGATTCTAACTATGGCTACACCTTC.

The chain is built from TRBV21-1 and TRBJ1-2; the table assigns TRBD1, which was not confirmed against the DNA. TRBV21-1 is listed as a pseudogene. This CDR3 spans 15 amino acids. The CDR3 nucleotides are TGTGCCAGCAGCAAAGAGGGACAGGGCCACGATGGCTACACCTTC. It is translated as CASSKEGQGHDGYTF.

The chain couples TRBV27 to TRBJ2-7; 7 positions agree with TRBD2. Losses at the gene ends were 5 bases for V and 7 bases for J; bases not matched to a gene: 8. The CDR3 runs 13 residues. The germline gives CDR1 MNHEY, CDR2 SMNVEV (reference sequence). The DNA for the CDR3 is TGTGCCAGCAGTCCTGGGGGGGGGATGGAGCAGTACTTC. Its protein is CASSPGGGMEQYF.

The chain's CDR3 is CASTPRTGDRETQYF. The CDR3 region has the DNA TGTGCCAGCACCCCCCGGACAGGGGATCGAGAGACCCAGTACTTC. J is TRBJ2-5 and V is TRBV6-1, with 9 bases identical to TRBD1. Trimming removed 7 bases from V and 4 bases from J; junction bases left unmatched: 10. Germline CDR1 reads MNHNS; CDR2 reads SASEGT. CDR3 size: 15 residues.

The chain has TRBV7-9 and TRBJ2-2, with D perhaps TRBD1 (5 bases). Germline V gene sequence: CDR1 SEHNR, CDR2 FQNEAQ (reference sequence). V lost 3 bases, J lost 6 bases, and 11 bases lay in between. There are 14 residues in the CDR3. The CDR3 sequence: CASSLLQGPGELFF. The CDR3 region has the DNA TGTGCCAGCAGCTTGCTCCAGGGTCCCGGGGAGCTGTTTTTT.

The chain employs TRBV28 and TRBJ2-2, with TRBD2 identical over 7 bases. This CDR3 comprises 13 residues. Germline V lookup: CDR1 MDHEN, CDR2 SYDVKM. The J segment lost 5 bases and the V segment lost 7 bases, leaving 4 bases of the junction unmatched. The CDR3 loop reads CASTWGGTGELFF. The CDR3, as DNA: TGTGCCAGCACGTGGGGGGGAACCGGGGAGCTGTTTTTT.

As to this clone: The sample has other DNA sequences that encode this CDR3 too. V usage is TRBV5-1 and J usage is TRBJ1-1; 7 nucleotides agree with TRBD1. The J segment lost 8 bases and the V segment lost 1 base, leaving 2 bases of the junction unmatched. Germline V gene data show CDR1 as SGHRS and CDR2 as YFSETQ. The CDR3 is made up of 12 amino acids. The CDR3 loop reads CASSLTGVEAFF. The DNA of the CDR3 is TGCGCCAGCAGCTTGACAGGGGTGGAAGCTTTCTTT.

DNA for the CDR3: TGTGCCAGCAGCTACCGGACAGGGGGAGGCACAGATACGCAGTATTTT. It yields the protein CASSYRTGGGTDTQYF. The chain combines TRBV7-9 with TRBJ2-3; TRBD1 aligns across 10 bases. The CDR3 is 16 residues long. CDR1 and CDR2 (germline): SEHNR, FQNEAQ (reference sequence). V shed 4 bases and J 1 base; nucleotides not matched to a gene: 5. The full variable domain, with the rest looked up from reference TRBV7-9 and TRBJ2-3, is DTGVSQNPRHKITKRGQNVTFRCDPISEHNRLYWYRQTLGQGPEFLTYFQNEAQLEKSRLLSDRFSAERPKGSFSTLEIQRTEQGDSAMYLCASSYRTGGGTDTQYFGPGTRLTVL.

The chain joins TRBV5-1 to TRBJ2-1; TRBD2 matches 11 bases. The CDR3 has 14 amino acids. Germline CDR1 is SGHRS and CDR2 is YFSETQ. The ends lost 0 bases at V and 10 bases at J; junction bases unmatched: 3. CDR3 loop: CASSLAASGREQFF. CDR3 sequence (DNA): TGCGCCAGCAGCTTGGCGGCTAGCGGGAGGGAGCAGTTCTTC.

The V call is TRBV5-5, the J call TRBJ1-1, with 7 bases fitting TRBD1. From germline, CDR1 is SGHKS and CDR2 YYEKEE (reference sequence). J lost 4 bases, V lost 5 bases, and 5 bases had no gene match. This CDR3 has 13 amino acids. DNA of the CDR3: TGTGCCAGCAGGCAAACAGGGGTCACTGAAGCTTTCTTT. Translating it yields CASRQTGVTEAFF. Drawing the rest from reference TRBV5-5 and TRBJ1-1, the complete variable domain is DAGVTQSPTHLIKTRGQQVTLRCSPISGHKSVSWYQQVLGQGPQFIFQYYEKEERGRGNFPDRFSARQFPNYSSELNVNALLLGDSALYLCASRQTGVTEAFFGQGTRLTVV.

The chain has TRBV7-3 and TRBJ1-6, with 9 bases matching TRBD1. The CDR3 is made up of 13 amino acids. Germline assignment: CDR1 SGHTA and CDR2 FQGTGA. Trimming removed 5 bases from V and 7 bases from J; junction bases left unmatched: 0. In nucleotides, the CDR3 is TGTGCCAGCAGCGACAGGGGGAATTCACCCCTCCACTTT. Translated, it gives CASSDRGNSPLHF. Full variable domain (outside the CDR3, taken from reference TRBV7-3 and TRBJ1-6): GAGVSQTPSNKVTEKGKYVELRCDPISGHTALYWYRQSLGQGPEFLIYFQGTGAADDSGLPNDRFFAVRPEGSVSTLKIQRTERGDSAVYLCASSDRGNSPLHFGNGTRLTVT.

J is TRBJ2-7 and V is TRBV2; 8 bases map to TRBD2. The CDR3 length is 15 residues. The junction had 9 bases not matched to a gene; V was cut back by 6 bases and J by 2 bases. Per the germline V gene, CDR1 is SNHLY and CDR2 is FYNNEI. This chain's CDR3 is CASRLQGLETYEQYF. In DNA form, the CDR3 reads TGTGCCAGCAGGCTACAGGGACTAGAAACCTACGAGCAGTACTTC.

The chain joins TRBV4-2 to TRBJ2-1; 11 nucleotides align to TRBD2. V trimming: 0 bases; J trimming: 3 bases; junction bases outside the gene matches: 7. The germline CDR1 and CDR2 sequences are LGHNA and YNFKEQ. The CDR3 sequence is 18 residues long. This chain's CDR3 is CASSQDPPTSGDYNEQFF. The DNA for the CDR3 is TGTGCCAGCAGCCAAGATCCACCGACTAGCGGGGACTACAATGAGCAGTTCTTC.

The chain carries TRBV7-9 and TRBJ1-2; TRBD1 matches 8 bases. The trim removed 2 bases at V and 8 bases at J, leaving 7 bases unmatched. CDR3 length: 14 amino acids. Germline V gene lookup returns CDR1 SEHNR and CDR2 FQNEAQ (reference sequence). CDR3 sequence reads: CASSLMDRVGGYTF. In nucleotides, the CDR3 is TGTGCCAGCAGCTTAATGGACAGGGTGGGCGGCTACACCTTC. The variable domain in full, completed from reference TRBV7-9 and TRBJ1-2, reads DTGVSQNPRHKITKRGQNVTFRCDPISEHNRLYWYRQTLGQGPEFLTYFQNEAQLEKSRLLSDRFSAERPKGSFSTLEIQRTEQGDSAMYLCASSLMDRVGGYTFGSGTRLTVV.